This T cell receptor (beta chain) appears in the sequencing data of a study of blood T cell repertoires in COVID-19. As for the study in general: There were acute and convalescent COVID-19 samples, and they came from the United States, Italy and Spain. T cells, B-cell-depleted T cells, or PBMCs provided the cDNA or gDNA that served as material.

Deletions cut 3 bases from V and 5 bases from J, with 17 bases between. The CDR3 runs 15 residues. Germline loops: CDR1 SGDLS, CDR2 YYNGEE. As originally analysed: For nucleated cells, counts were estimated from reference gene primer amplification. Sequencing used immunoSEQ multiplex PCR; TCRdb keeps in-frame clones, though not all of them. D and trimming come from the DNA, and the V and J calls and clone size come from that table. The sample lists almost 100,000 clones; about 89% were seen once. The receptor comes from a man aged 45 to 65 with acute or convalescent COVID-19. The chain uses TRBV9 and TRBJ1-1, with D perhaps TRBD1 (5 bases). The sample comprised peripheral blood. CDR3 sequence reads: CASSAEWDGGTEAFF. The CDR3 coding sequence is TGTGCCAGCAGCGCCGAGTGGGACGGGGGGACTGAAGCTTTCTTT.